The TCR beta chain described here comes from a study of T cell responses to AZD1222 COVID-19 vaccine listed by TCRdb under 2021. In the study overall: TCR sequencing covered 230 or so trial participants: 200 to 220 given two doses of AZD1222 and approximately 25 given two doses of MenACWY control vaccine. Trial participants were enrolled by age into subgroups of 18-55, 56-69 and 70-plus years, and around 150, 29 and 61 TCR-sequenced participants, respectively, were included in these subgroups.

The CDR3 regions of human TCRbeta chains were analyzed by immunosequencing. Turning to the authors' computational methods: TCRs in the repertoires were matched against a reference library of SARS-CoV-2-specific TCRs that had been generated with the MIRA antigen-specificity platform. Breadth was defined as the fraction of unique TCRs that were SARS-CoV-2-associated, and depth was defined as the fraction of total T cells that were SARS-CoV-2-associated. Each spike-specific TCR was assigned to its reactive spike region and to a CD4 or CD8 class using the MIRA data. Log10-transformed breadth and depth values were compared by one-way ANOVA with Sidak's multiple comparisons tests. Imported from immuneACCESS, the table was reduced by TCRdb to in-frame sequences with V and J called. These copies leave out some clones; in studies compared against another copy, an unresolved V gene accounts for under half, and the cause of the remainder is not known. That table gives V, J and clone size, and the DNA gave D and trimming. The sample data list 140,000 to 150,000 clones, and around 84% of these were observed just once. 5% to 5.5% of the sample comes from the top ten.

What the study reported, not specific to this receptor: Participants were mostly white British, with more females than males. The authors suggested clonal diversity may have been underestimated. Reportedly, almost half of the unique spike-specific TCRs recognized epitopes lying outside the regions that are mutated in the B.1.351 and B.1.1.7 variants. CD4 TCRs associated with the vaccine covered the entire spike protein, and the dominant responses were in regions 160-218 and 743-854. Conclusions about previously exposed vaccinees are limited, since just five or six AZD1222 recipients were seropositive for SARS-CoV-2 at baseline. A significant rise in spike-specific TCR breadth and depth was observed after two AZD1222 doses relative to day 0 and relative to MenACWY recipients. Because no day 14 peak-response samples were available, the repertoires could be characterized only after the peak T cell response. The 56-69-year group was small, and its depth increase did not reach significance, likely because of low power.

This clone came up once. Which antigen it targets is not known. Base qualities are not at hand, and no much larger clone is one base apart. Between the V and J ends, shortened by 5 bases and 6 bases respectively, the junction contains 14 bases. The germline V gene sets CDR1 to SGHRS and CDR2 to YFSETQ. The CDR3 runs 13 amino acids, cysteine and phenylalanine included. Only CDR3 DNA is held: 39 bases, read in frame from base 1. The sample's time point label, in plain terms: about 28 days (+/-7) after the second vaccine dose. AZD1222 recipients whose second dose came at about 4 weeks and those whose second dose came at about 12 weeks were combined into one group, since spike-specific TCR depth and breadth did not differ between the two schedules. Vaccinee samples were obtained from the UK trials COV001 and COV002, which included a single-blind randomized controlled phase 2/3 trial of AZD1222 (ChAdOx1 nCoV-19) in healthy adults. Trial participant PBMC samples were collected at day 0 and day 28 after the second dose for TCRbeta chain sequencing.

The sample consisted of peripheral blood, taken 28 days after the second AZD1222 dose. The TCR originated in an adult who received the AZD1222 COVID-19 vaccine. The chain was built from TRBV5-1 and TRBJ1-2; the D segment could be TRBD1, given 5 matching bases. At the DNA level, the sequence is TGCGCCAGCAGGCCAACGGAGGGGAATGGCTACACCTTC. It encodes CASRPTEGNGYTF.